This T cell receptor (beta chain) was recovered during a study of CD8+CD57+ T cells in acquired aplastic anemia. Looking at the study overall: Sorted CD4+ and CD8+ cells yielded 3 to 3.5 ug of DNA on average. Points from the study as a whole: In CD8+ cells, Simpson's diversity showed no significant difference between patients and controls. Shared by patients and controls, twenty-nine CD8+ CDR3s were abundant in patients.

The V and J ends lost 5 bases and 1 base respectively, with 8 bases between them. The V gene's germline CDR1 is SGHTA and CDR2 FQGTGA. The CDR3 loop spans 14 amino acids. Researchers used genomic DNA as the template to profile TCR beta VDJ and CDR3. Using its own MiXCR run on the reads, TCRdb lists one record per CDR3 protein. Among approximately 200,000 distinct CDR3 sequences listed, 64% were seen once. On this clonotype: The antigen is undetermined.

Sequencing was done on a sample of sorted CD4+, CD8+, or CD8+CD57+ T cells (not recorded which) from PBMCs. V gene TRBV7-3 combines with J gene TRBJ2-2; D perhaps matches TRBD1 (5 bases). This sequence originates from a human donor with severe aplastic anemia or a healthy control (not recorded which). The CDR3 DNA reads as TGTGCCAGCAGCCCTACAGGGAACACCGGGGAGCTGTTTTTT. Protein: CASSPTGNTGELFF.